The clone carrying this T cell receptor (beta chain) was seen a few times. Its antigen is unknown. The record originates from a study of T cells after yellow fever vaccination. Study-level points and caveats: Among primary-vaccination clones, most reappeared after the booster, at around 97% for CD4 and about 90% for CD8.

They built TCR cDNA with 5'RACE template switching, a step that put in a universal primer site and UMIs. TCRdb independently ran MiXCR on the 5' RACE reads; one entry per CDR3 protein. Among hundreds of thousands of distinct CDR3 sequences listed, just over 20% were seen once. Germline-derived CDR1 and CDR2 are ENHRY and SYGVKD. The CDR3 runs 17 residues. Germline trimming cut 0 bases from V and 11 bases from J; bases unmatched to any gene: 14. Sequencing used PBMCs, obtained roughly 20 days after the first yellow fever vaccination. This chain joins TRBV10-3 and TRBJ2-3; 10 nucleotides line up with TRBD1. The receptor comes from a man between 18 and 29 years old who received the YFV17D yellow fever vaccine. CDR3 in amino acids: CAISESTGGRNRRGQYF. The CDR3 DNA reads as TGTGCCATCAGTGAGTCGACAGGGGGCCGCAATCGACGCGGGCAGTATTTT.